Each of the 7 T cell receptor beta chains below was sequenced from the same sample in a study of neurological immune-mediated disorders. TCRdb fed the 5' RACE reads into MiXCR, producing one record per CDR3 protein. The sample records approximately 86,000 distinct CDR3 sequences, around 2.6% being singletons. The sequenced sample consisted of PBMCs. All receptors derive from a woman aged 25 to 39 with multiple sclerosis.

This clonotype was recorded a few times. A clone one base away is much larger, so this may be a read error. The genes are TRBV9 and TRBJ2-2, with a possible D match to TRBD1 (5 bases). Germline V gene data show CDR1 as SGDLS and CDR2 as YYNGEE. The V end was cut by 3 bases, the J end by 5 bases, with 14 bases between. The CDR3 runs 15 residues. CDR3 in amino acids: CASSDESKGTGELFF. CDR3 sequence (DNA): TGTGCCAGCAGCGATGAATCAAAGGGGACCGGGGAGCTGTTTTTT.

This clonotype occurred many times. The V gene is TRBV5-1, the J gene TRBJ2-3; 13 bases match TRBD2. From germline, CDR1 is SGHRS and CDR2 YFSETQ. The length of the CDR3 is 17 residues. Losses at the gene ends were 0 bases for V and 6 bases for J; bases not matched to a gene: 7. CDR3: CASSLVPGTSGIDTQYF. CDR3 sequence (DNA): TGCGCCAGCAGCTTGGTCCCCGGGACTAGCGGGATCGATACGCAGTATTTT.

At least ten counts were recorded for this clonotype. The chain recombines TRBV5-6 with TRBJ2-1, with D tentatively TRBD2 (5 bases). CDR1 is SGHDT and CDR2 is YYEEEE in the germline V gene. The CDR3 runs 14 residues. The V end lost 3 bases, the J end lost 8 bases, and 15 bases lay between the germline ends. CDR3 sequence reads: CASSSGLELDEQFF. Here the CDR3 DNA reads TGTGCCAGCAGCTCCGGACTCGAATTGGATGAGCAGTTCTTC.

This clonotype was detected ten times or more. The chain's CDR3 is CASRRLTGGYYGYTF. The CDR3 nucleotides read TGTGCCAGCAGGCGCCTTACAGGGGGCTACTATGGCTACACCTTC. The chain carries TRBV12-3 or TRBV12-4 and TRBJ1-2, with 9 bases matching TRBD1. Trimming cost V 6 bases and J 3 bases; bases outside gene matches: 8. The CDR3 has 15 amino acids.

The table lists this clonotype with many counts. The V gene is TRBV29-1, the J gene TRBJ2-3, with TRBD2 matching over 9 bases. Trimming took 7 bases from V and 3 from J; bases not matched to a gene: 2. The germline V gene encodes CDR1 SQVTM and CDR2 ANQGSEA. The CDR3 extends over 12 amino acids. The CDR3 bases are TGCAGCGCAGCGGGGGGTACAGATACGCAGTATTTT. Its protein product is CSAAGGTDTQYF.

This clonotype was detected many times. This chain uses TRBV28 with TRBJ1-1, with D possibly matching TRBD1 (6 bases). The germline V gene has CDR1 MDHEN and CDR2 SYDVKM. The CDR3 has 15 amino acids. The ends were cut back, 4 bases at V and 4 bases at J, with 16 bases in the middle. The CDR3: CASSSATGGITEAFF. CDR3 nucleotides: TGTGCCAGCAGTTCGGCGACAGGTGGCATCACTGAAGCTTTCTTT.

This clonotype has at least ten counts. The CDR3 loop is CSVSGQSANYGYTF. Written as DNA, the CDR3 is TGCAGCGTCAGCGGACAGAGTGCTAACTATGGCTACACCTTC. V is TRBV29-1 and J is TRBJ1-2; D may be TRBD1 (6 bases). Trimming took off 6 bases at V and 0 bases at J, with 14 bases between the two ends. The CDR3 length is 14 residues. Germline CDR1 SQVTM, CDR2 ANQGSEA.